These T cell receptor beta chains were read from a single sample in a study of CD8 T cells in Susac syndrome. TCRdb ran MiXCR on the immunoSEQ multiplex PCR reads and lists one entry per CDR3 protein. The sample lists more than 130,000 distinct CDR3 sequences; over 85% were seen once. Sequenced material: CD8+ T cells from PBMCs. These receptors came from a human donor in good health. The CDR3 runs from the conserved cysteine through the conserved F or W. D genes are given only for firm matches. Some rows mark clone size as missing; the rest say once, few, many or name a class of expanded clone.

. | . | TRBJ2-1 | TRBV28 | CASSLQLSRANEQFF | TGTGCCAGCAGTTTACAACTTTCCAGGGCCAATGAGCAGTTCTTC
. | . | TRBJ1-4 | TRBV6-5 | CASSYGPTSGKLFF | TGTGCCAGCAGTTATGGCCCCACGTCTGGAAAACTGTTTTTT
. | . | TRBJ2-1 | TRBV7-9 | CASSFPSRDEQFF | TGTGCCAGCAGCTTCCCGTCTCGGGATGAGCAGTTCTTC
TRBD2 | . | TRBJ2-1 | TRBV29-1 | CSVLLPGLAGYEQFF | TGCAGCGTTCTCCTCCCGGGACTAGCGGGATATGAGCAGTTCTTC
. | . | TRBJ1-1 | TRBV24-1 | CATSDGAEAFF | TGTGCCACCAGTGATGGGGCAGAAGCTTTCTTT
TRBD2 | . | TRBJ2-5 | TRBV7-9 | CASRRSAGDQETQYF | TGTGCCAGCCGCCGGTCAGCGGGAGATCAAGAGACCCAGTACTTC
TRBD2 | . | TRBJ2-1 | TRBV27 | CASRIAGLAGFYNEQFF | TGTGCCAGCAGAATTGCGGGACTAGCGGGTTTCTACAATGAGCAGTTCTTC
. | . | TRBJ1-4 | TRBV12-3/TRBV12-4 | CASSFVQGDEKLFF | TGTGCCAGCAGTTTCGTACAGGGTGACGAAAAACTGTTTTTT
. | . | TRBJ2-4 | TRBV9 | CASSGDRAHIQYF | TGTGCCAGCAGCGGTGACAGAGCACACATTCAGTACTTC
TRBD2 | once | TRBJ2-3 | TRBV3-1 | CASSKRDGAGVPQYF | TGTGCCAGCAGCAAACGGGACGGGGCGGGAGTCCCGCAGTATTTT
TRBD2 | . | TRBJ2-7 | TRBV27 | CASSPLAGGMGFYEQYF | TGTGCCAGCAGTCCACTGGCGGGAGGAATGGGCTTCTACGAGCAGTACTTC
TRBD2 | . | TRBJ2-1 | TRBV24-1 | CATSDPLAGGSNEQFF | TGTGCCACCAGTGATCCACTAGCGGGGGGTAGCAATGAGCAGTTCTTC
. | once | TRBJ2-1 | TRBV7-9 | CASSLFLTRNEQFF | TGTGCCAGCAGCTTATTCCTGACACGAAATGAGCAGTTCTTC
. | . | TRBJ2-7 | TRBV30 | CAWSPAYEQYF | TGTGCCTGGAGTCCAGCCTACGAGCAGTACTTC
. | . | TRBJ1-1 | TRBV29-1 | CSVEEYTEAFF | TGCAGCGTTGAAGAGTACACTGAAGCTTTCTTT
TRBD2 | . | TRBJ2-1 | TRBV20-1 | CSARVGSGSSYNEQFF | TGCAGTGCTAGAGTTGGGAGCGGGAGCTCCTACAATGAGCAGTTCTTC
TRBD2 | . | TRBJ2-5 | TRBV14 | CASSRTGLAGETQYF | TGTGCCAGCAGCCGAACTGGACTAGCAGGCGAGACCCAGTACTTC
. | . | TRBJ1-5 | TRBV27 | CASSLTQLNQPQHF | TGTGCCAGCAGTTTAACACAGCTTAATCAGCCCCAGCATTTT
. | . | TRBJ2-5 | TRBV15 | CATSEDPGFAGETQYF | TGTGCCACCAGCGAAGACCCAGGATTTGCTGGAGAGACCCAGTACTTC
. | . | TRBJ2-7 | TRBV20-1 | CSVNSRSSYEQYF | TGCAGTGTTAACAGCCGTTCTTCCTACGAGCAGTACTTC
. | once | TRBJ2-7 | TRBV29-1 | CSVEGLLYGQYF | TGCAGCGTTGAGGGACTCCTCTACGGGCAGTACTTC
TRBD2 | . | TRBJ2-2 | TRBV29-1 | CSVEGGRNTGELFF | TGCAGCGTTGAAGGCGGGAGGAACACCGGGGAGCTGTTTTTT
. | . | TRBJ2-7 | TRBV20-1 | CSARGDGAYEQYF | TGCAGTGCTAGGGGGGACGGCGCCTACGAGCAGTACTTC
. | . | TRBJ2-3 | TRBV1 | CTSSRTDTQYF | TGCACCAGCAGCCGCACAGATACGCAGTATTTT